One and the same sample provided the 26 T cell receptor beta chains below, sequenced in a study of cytomegalovirus exposure and HLA in healthy donors. Vbeta (60) and Jbeta (13) primers were used in the PCR. Libraries were prepared by immunoSEQ multiplex PCR; TCRdb keeps only in-frame clonotypes and omits some of them. In the table there are 100,000 or so clones, around 80% of which are singletons. Sequencing was done on a sample of PBMCs. The source of these receptors is a young man in good health and CMV-seropositive.

In the case of this clone: The junction shows a germline mismatch at one end, possibly a read error. The chain joins TRBV2 to TRBJ1-1; D perhaps matches TRBD1 (5 bases). The CDR3 consists of 13 residues. CDR1 and CDR2 from the germline V gene are SNHLY and FYNNEI. The CDR3 DNA reads TGTGCCAGCAGTGAAGCATCCCGGACCGGGGGTAGCTTT. Translation gives CASSEASRTGGSF.

The V and J genes are TRBV28 and TRBJ1-1; D remains ambiguous. V lost 6 bases to trimming and J lost 4 bases, with 9 bases between them. CDR1 and CDR2 from the germline V gene are MDHEN and SYDVKM. The CDR3 length is 12 residues. The CDR3 region has the DNA TGTGCCAGCAGACCCGCGGTCACTGAAGCTTTCTTT. Translating it yields CASRPAVTEAFF. Full variable domain (rest looked up from reference TRBV28 and TRBJ1-1): DVKVTQSSRYLVKRTGEKVFLECVQDMDHENMFWYRQDPGLGLRLIYFSYDVKMKEKGDIPEGYSVSREKKERFSLILESASTNQTSMYLCASRPAVTEAFFGQGTRLTVV.

This clone appeared once. The V and J genes are TRBV19 and TRBJ2-7; the match to TRBD2 covers 12 bases. The germline CDR1 and CDR2 sequences are LNHDA and SQIVND (reference sequence). The V gene end was trimmed by 6 bases and the J gene end by 4 bases; junction bases not matched to a gene: 7. The CDR3 contains 15 residues. The CDR3 sequence is CASRRLAGGQYEQYF. DNA of the CDR3: TGTGCCAGTAGAAGGCTAGCGGGGGGGCAATACGAGCAGTACTTC.

The chain recombines TRBV9 with TRBJ2-3, with 10 bases fitting TRBD2. The CDR3 runs to 17 residues. The V gene's germline CDR1 is SGDLS and CDR2 YYNGEE. V was pared by 4 bases and J by 2 bases, with 10 bases of the junction left unmatched. The CDR3 DNA is TGTGCCAGCAGCAATATGAAACTAGCGGGGTCCACAGATACGCAGTATTTT. Residues: CASSNMKLAGSTDTQYF.

This clone was observed a few times. This chain links TRBV29-1 with TRBJ2-1; 8 positions match TRBD2. The CDR3 covers 13 residues. J lost 7 bases, V lost 7 bases, and 9 bases had no gene match. Per germline, CDR1 SQVTM and CDR2 ANQGSEA. CDR3 sequence (DNA): TGCAGCGCCCCGGGCGGGGGGAAGAATGAGCAGTTCTTC. This translates into CSAPGGGKNEQFF.

The chain carries TRBV30 and TRBJ1-5; D is unresolved. Germline loops: CDR1 GTSNPN, CDR2 SVGIG (reference sequence). Trimming shortened V by 3 bases and J by 4 bases, and 7 bases separated the two germline ends. This CDR3 comprises 12 residues. In nucleotides, the CDR3 is TGTGCCTGGAGCGAGCGAAATCAGCCCCAGCATTTT. The encoded protein is CAWSERNQPQHF.

The genes are TRBV27 and TRBJ1-5; perhaps TRBD1 as D (6 bases). V lost 7 bases and J lost 5, with 21 bases in between. The CDR3 loop spans 16 amino acids. Germline lookup yields CDR1 MNHEY and CDR2 SMNVEV (reference sequence). The chain's CDR3 is CASKVMGATPHQPQHF. CDR3 in DNA: TGTGCCAGCAAGGTGATGGGGGCTACCCCTCATCAGCCCCAGCATTTT.

The chain recombines TRBV7-8 with TRBJ1-5; 9 nucleotides match TRBD1. CDR3 size: 19 residues. J lost 0 bases, V lost 4 bases, and 13 bases had no gene match. Germline lookup yields CDR1 SGHVS and CDR2 FQNEAQ. DNA for the CDR3: TGTGCCAGCAGCTCCCAGACAGGGGGAACCCCATATAGCAATCAGCCCCAGCATTTT. Its protein is CASSSQTGGTPYSNQPQHF.

This clone occurred once. The chain has TRBV5-1 and TRBJ2-6; D is perhaps TRBD2 (5 bases). V shed 2 bases and J shed 3 bases, with 9 bases lying between them. Per germline, CDR1 SGHRS and CDR2 YFSETQ. This CDR3 region has 15 residues. CDR3 nucleotides: TGCGCCAGCAGCTTAGGAGGAAGTGGGGCCAACGTCCTGACTTTC. Its protein is CASSLGGSGANVLTF.

This clone was seen a single time. The chain links TRBV19 to TRBJ2-3; D is uncertain. There are 13 residues in the CDR3. In germline, CDR1 is LNHDA, CDR2 SQIVND (reference sequence). Trimming removed 3 bases at V and 0 bases at J, with 4 bases between. The CDR3 DNA reads TGTGCCAGTAGTATGGGCAGCACAGATACGCAGTATTTT. The encoded protein is CASSMGSTDTQYF. The full variable domain, rest sourced from reference TRBV19 and TRBJ2-3, is DGGITQSPKYLFRKEGQNVTLSCEQNLNHDAMYWYRQDPGQGLRLIYYSQIVNDFQKGDIAEGYSVSREKKESFPLTVTSAQKNPTAFYLCASSMGSTDTQYFGPGTRLTVL.

This chain uses TRBV6-5 with TRBJ2-7, with 16 bases identical to TRBD2. Per the germline V gene, CDR1 is MNHEY and CDR2 is SVGAGI. Unmatched junction bases numbered 3, after V lost 0 bases and J lost 7 bases. This CDR3 has 16 amino acids. CDR3 DNA: TGTGCCAGCAGTTACTCGGGACTAGCGGGGGGGTGGGAGCAGTACTTC. This encodes CASSYSGLAGGWEQYF.

The V and J genes are TRBV5-8 and TRBJ1-1; D might be TRBD1 (6 bases). V was cut by 0 bases and J by 8 bases, with 14 bases left in between. The CDR3 contains 14 residues. Germline V gene data show CDR1 as SGHTS and CDR2 as YDEGEE. The CDR3 DNA is TGTGCCAGCAGCTTGGTGGGGGCCCTTGAAGAAGCTTTCTTT. It specifies CASSLVGALEEAFF.

This clone has more than one count but fewer than ten. The junction departs from germline at one end; a sequencing error may be responsible. The chain joins TRBV4-1 to TRBJ2-7; 9 bases are a match to TRBD1. The germline gives CDR1 MGHRA, CDR2 YSYEKL. The CDR3 has 17 amino acids. CDR3 bases: TGCGCCAGCAGTCAAGCCACAGGGGGCCACCTCTCCTACGAGCAGTACTTC. This gives the protein CASSQATGGHLSYEQYF.

The V call is TRBV4-3, the J call TRBJ1-6; 9 nucleotides match TRBD1. The CDR3 spans 16 residues. Germline-derived CDR1 and CDR2 are LGHNA and YSLEER. J gave up 7 bases and V 6 bases, and 10 bases lay outside the gene matches. The CDR3 sequence: CASRDRGGSRNSPLHF. CDR3 in DNA: TGCGCCAGCAGGGACAGGGGAGGTAGCAGAAATTCACCCCTCCACTTT.

This clone appeared many times. The gene calls are TRBV5-6 and TRBJ2-2, with TRBD1 matching 9 bases. The CDR3 sequence is 16 residues long. Losses at the gene ends were 5 bases for V and 7 bases for J; bases not matched to a gene: 12. In germline, CDR1 is SGHDT, CDR2 YYEEEE. This CDR3 reads CASSPGQGQRGGELFF. The CDR3 coding sequence is TGTGCCAGCAGTCCGGGACAGGGCCAGAGGGGCGGGGAGCTGTTTTTT.

The J gene is TRBJ1-2, the V gene TRBV5-1; possibly TRBD1 for D (5 bases). Trimming left V 4 bases short and J 4 bases short, with 14 bases between. The CDR3 totals 14 residues. The germline V gene has CDR1 SGHRS and CDR2 YFSETQ. Here the CDR3 reads CASSPGQGGYGYTF. CDR3 DNA sequence: TGCGCCAGCAGCCCCGGGCAGGGAGGCTATGGCTACACCTTC.

The chain combines TRBV30 with TRBJ2-7, with D perhaps matching TRBD1 (5 bases). The germline V and J ends were trimmed by 3 bases and 2 bases, with 11 bases remaining between them. Germline CDR1 and CDR2: GTSNPN and SVGIG (reference sequence). This CDR3 contains 13 residues. CDR3 residues: CAWSQGSPYEQYF. Here the CDR3 DNA reads TGTGCCTGGAGCCAGGGAAGTCCCTACGAGCAGTACTTC.

This clone was seen more than once but under ten times. The rearrangement links TRBV5-1 to TRBJ1-3; tentatively, D is TRBD1 (6 bases). Germline V CDR1 and CDR2: SGHRS, YFSETQ. V lost 4 bases to trimming and J lost 4 bases, with 12 bases between them. This CDR3 region has 14 residues. The CDR3 coding sequence is TGCGCCAGCAGCCCGGGGACACAGGGAAACACCATATATTTT. Its translation: CASSPGTQGNTIYF. Looking up the rest from reference TRBV5-1 and TRBJ1-3 gives the full variable domain: KAGVTQTPRYLIKTRGQQVTLSCSPISGHRSVSWYQQTPGQGLQFLFEYFSETQRNKGNFPGRFSGRQFSNSRSEMNVSTLELGDSALYLCASSPGTQGNTIYFGEGSWLTVV.

The J gene is TRBJ1-1, the V gene TRBV4-1; 8 bases are a match to TRBD1. The junction had 6 bases not matched to a gene; V was cut back by 1 base and J by 2 bases. Germline-derived CDR1 and CDR2 are MGHRA and YSYEKL. CDR3 length: 16 amino acids. CDR3 protein: CASSQALGQGNTEAFF. The CDR3 DNA follows: TGCGCCAGCAGCCAAGCCCTCGGACAGGGTAACACTGAAGCTTTCTTT.

The chain links TRBV5-1 to TRBJ1-1, with D tentatively TRBD1 (6 bases). The CDR3 runs 13 residues. Deletions cut 6 bases from V and 5 bases from J, with 14 bases between. Germline lookup yields CDR1 SGHRS and CDR2 YFSETQ. CDR3: CASNGGRGTEAFF. The CDR3 nucleotides read TGCGCCAGCAATGGGGGGCGGGGGACTGAAGCTTTCTTT. The full variable domain, with the rest looked up from reference TRBV5-1 and TRBJ1-1, is KAGVTQTPRYLIKTRGQQVTLSCSPISGHRSVSWYQQTPGQGLQFLFEYFSETQRNKGNFPGRFSGRQFSNSRSEMNVSTLELGDSALYLCASNGGRGTEAFFGQGTRLTVV.

This clone was counted once. The rearrangement joins TRBV6-1 to TRBJ2-7; TRBD1 might be the D (6 bases). CDR3 length: 14 amino acids. V was pared by 1 base and J by 2 bases, with 9 bases between. Per germline, CDR1 MNHNS and CDR2 SASEGT. The CDR3 bases are TGTGCCAGCAGTGAAGATGGGGACACCTACGAGCAGTACTTC. This gives the protein CASSEDGDTYEQYF.

This clone was seen a handful of times. The rearrangement links TRBV20-1 to TRBJ2-3; no reliable D call. Germline lookup yields CDR1 DFQATT and CDR2 SNEGSKA (reference sequence). Between the trimmed V and J ends, which lost 6 bases and 0 bases, there was a span of 4 bases. The CDR3 has 11 amino acids. CDR3 sequence: CSASSTDTQYF. In nucleotides, the CDR3 is TGCAGTGCCTCTAGCACAGATACGCAGTATTTT.

This rearrangement joins TRBV5-1 to TRBJ1-1, with a weak D call TRBD1 (6 bases). Trimming took 0 bases from V and 0 from J, leaving 9 bases between them. In germline, CDR1 is SGHRS, CDR2 YFSETQ. This CDR3 is 15 amino acids long. The CDR3 DNA sequence: TGCGCCAGCAGCTTGGAAGGGACAATGAACACTGAAGCTTTCTTT. Amino acids: CASSLEGTMNTEAFF.

The rearrangement joins TRBV30 to TRBJ2-3; D perhaps matches TRBD1 (6 bases). Deletions cut 2 bases from V and 2 bases from J, with 11 bases between. The CDR3 extends over 14 amino acids. Germline loops: CDR1 GTSNPN, CDR2 SVGIG (reference sequence). Here the CDR3 DNA reads TGTGCCTGGAGTTGGGGGCCGAACACAGATACGCAGTATTTT. It encodes CAWSWGPNTDTQYF.

V usage is TRBV4-2 and J usage is TRBJ2-1; 8 nucleotides agree with TRBD2. Germline V CDR1 and CDR2: LGHNA, YNFKEQ. There are 17 residues in the CDR3. J lost 8 bases, V lost 1 base, and 13 bases had no gene match. CDR3: CASSQGAGGGPLDEQFF. The CDR3 DNA sequence: TGTGCCAGCAGCCAAGGCGCGGGGGGAGGGCCCCTGGATGAGCAGTTCTTC.

This clone has just one count. The rearrangement joins TRBV19 to TRBJ1-1, with D possibly matching TRBD1 (5 bases). The germline V gene encodes CDR1 LNHDA and CDR2 SQIVND (reference sequence). The CDR3 is made up of 15 amino acids. Trimming left V 11 bases short and J 1 base short, with 20 bases between. The CDR3 loop is CAASGGGSANTEAFF. The CDR3 region has the DNA TGTGCCGCCTCCGGCGGGGGTTCGGCGAACACTGAAGCTTTCTTT. Combining the CDR3 with reference TRBV19 and TRBJ1-1 gives the whole variable domain DGGITQSPKYLFRKEGQNVTLSCEQNLNHDAMYWYRQDPGQGLRLIYYSQIVNDFQKGDIAEGYSVSREKKESFPLTVTSAQKNPTAFYLCAASGGGSANTEAFFGQGTRLTVV.